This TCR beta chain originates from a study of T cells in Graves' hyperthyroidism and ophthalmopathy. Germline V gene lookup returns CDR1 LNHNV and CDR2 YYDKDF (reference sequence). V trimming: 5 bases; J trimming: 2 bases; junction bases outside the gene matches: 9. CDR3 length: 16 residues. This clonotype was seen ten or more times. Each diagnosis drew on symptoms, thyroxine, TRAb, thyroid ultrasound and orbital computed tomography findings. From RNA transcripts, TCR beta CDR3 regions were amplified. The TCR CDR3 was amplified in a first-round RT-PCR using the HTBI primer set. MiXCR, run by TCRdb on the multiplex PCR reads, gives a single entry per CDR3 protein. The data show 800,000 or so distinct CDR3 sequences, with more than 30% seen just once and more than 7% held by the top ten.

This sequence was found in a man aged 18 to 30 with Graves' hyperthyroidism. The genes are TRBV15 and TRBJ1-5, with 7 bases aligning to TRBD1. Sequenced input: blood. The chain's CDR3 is CATSLKTGLGNQPQHF. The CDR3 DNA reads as TGTGCCACCAGCCTTAAGACAGGGTTAGGCAATCAGCCCCAGCATTTT.